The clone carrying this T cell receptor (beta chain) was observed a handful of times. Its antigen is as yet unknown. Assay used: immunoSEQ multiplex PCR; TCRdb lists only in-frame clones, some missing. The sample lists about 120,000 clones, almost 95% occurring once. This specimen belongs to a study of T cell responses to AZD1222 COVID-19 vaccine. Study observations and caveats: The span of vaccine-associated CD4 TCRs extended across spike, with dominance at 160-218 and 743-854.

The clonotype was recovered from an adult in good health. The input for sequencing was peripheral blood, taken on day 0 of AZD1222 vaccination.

CDR3 loop: CALELPGLVNGYTF. CDR3 bases: TGTGCCCTCGAGCTTCCGGGCCTAGTAAATGGCTACACCTTC. The chain combines TRBV30 with TRBJ1-2; D not certain. The V and J ends lost 8 bases and 6 bases respectively, with 22 bases between them. Germline V CDR1 and CDR2: GTSNPN, SVGIG (reference sequence). This CDR3 has 14 residues.